The entry that follows covers one TCR beta chain sequence. The antigen is unknown. Via MiXCR, TCRdb re-called the 5' RACE reads, giving one row per CDR3 protein. The repertoire holds 150,000 to 200,000 distinct CDR3 sequences, with roughly 28% as singletons. These data originate in a study of T-cell memory formation after mild COVID-19. Study outcomes and limitations: Mainly CM and EM harbored the contracting CD4+ clones; mainly EMRA harbored the CD8+ ones. Balance between CD4 and CD8 was seen in clones contracting day 15 to 85, and a CD4+ lean was seen in later expanders.

The CDR3 has 13 amino acids. CDR1 and CDR2 (germline): SQVTM, ANQGSEA. With 3 bases removed from V and 2 bases from J, the gap between germline ends came to 11 bases. Sequencing was carried out using PBMCs or a T cell subset sorted from them (not recorded which). V gene TRBV29-1 combines with J gene TRBJ2-7; no definite D call. The TCR originated in an adult woman who had mild COVID-19 (a few samples of this study predate the infection). Cell type and time point are not known. Here the CDR3 reads CSVEWPGTYEQYF. CDR3 DNA: TGCAGCGTTGAGTGGCCGGGCACCTACGAGCAGTACTTC.